This is a list of T cell receptor beta chains from one sample in a study of T cells in Graves' hyperthyroidism and ophthalmopathy. TCRdb independently ran MiXCR on the multiplex PCR reads; one entry per CDR3 protein. The repertoire includes fewer than 450,000 distinct CDR3 sequences, roughly an eighth of them detected once, and around 28% sits in the top ten. The sequenced material came from blood. These receptors were obtained from a man in his fifties with Graves' ophthalmopathy. CDR3s include the opening cysteine and the closing phenylalanine or tryptophan. The D gene is left open where the match is weak. The listing skips clone size in some rows; elsewhere it reads once, few, many or a size class.

many,TRBV5-1,TRBJ2-1,-,TGCGCCAGCAGCTTTTCTATGCTACTGGATGAGCAGTTCTTC,CASSFSMLLDEQFF
many,TRBV28,TRBJ2-3,TRBD2,TGTGCCAGCAGTTTACAGGCGGGAGGGAACGCAGATACGCAGTATTTT,CASSLQAGGNADTQYF
many,TRBV29-1,TRBJ2-5,-,TGCAGCGTTGAACAGCCACACGGTGAGACCCAGTACTTC,CSVEQPHGETQYF
many,TRBV5-1,TRBJ2-7,TRBD1,TGCGCCAGCAGCCCTGGACAGGGATCGAGGGGGACCTACGAGCAGTACTTC,CASSPGQGSRGTYEQYF
many,TRBV10-2,TRBJ2-7,-,TGCGCCAGCAGTGTTAACCAGTGGCAGTACTTC,CASSVNQWQYF
many,TRBV28,TRBJ1-5,-,TGTGCCAGCAGTAACCCCGTGGGGTATAGCAATCAGCCCCAGCATTTT,CASSNPVGYSNQPQHF
many,TRBV5-1,TRBJ1-5,-,TGCGCCAGCAGCTTGGATGGGGATCTCCGCAATCAGCCCCAGCATTTT,CASSLDGDLRNQPQHF
-,TRBV10-3,TRBJ1-6,-,TGTGCCACCAGGGAGGACGGGGGATCTTCACCCCTCCACTTT,CATREDGGSSPLHF
-,TRBV6-1,TRBJ2-7,-,TGTGCCAGCAGTTTCGGGCCCGGCTACGAGCAGTACTTC,CASSFGPGYEQYF
many,TRBV4-1,TRBJ2-1,TRBD2,TGCGCCAGCAGCCAAGGGACTAGCGTGGCCTACAATGAGCAGTTCTTC,CASSQGTSVAYNEQFF
-,TRBV24-1,TRBJ2-6,-,TGTGCCACCAGTGATTTCGCAGGGCCTGGGGGCTCTGGGGCCAACGTCCTGACTTTC,CATSDFAGPGGSGANVLTF
many,TRBV2,TRBJ2-7,TRBD2,TGTGCCAGCTGGGGGCCGCGGGGGGCCTACGAGCAGTACTTC,CASWGPRGAYEQYF
many,TRBV7-9,TRBJ2-1,TRBD2,TGTGCCAGCAGCCCAGGGTATGAGACTAGCGGGAGCCGAGAGCAGTTCTTC,CASSPGYETSGSREQFF
many,TRBV18,TRBJ1-1,-,TGTGCCAGCTCACCGTATGACACTGAAGCTTTCTTT,CASSPYDTEAFF
few,TRBV5-1,TRBJ1-3,-,TGCGCCAGCAGCTCCGATCTCGTCGGTGGAAACACCATATATTTT,CASSSDLVGGNTIYF
-,TRBV12-3/TRBV12-4,TRBJ2-1,TRBD2,TGTGCCAGCAGTTTAGCTAGCGGGTCTATCAATGAGCAGTTCTTC,CASSLASGSINEQFF
few,TRBV9,TRBJ2-1,-,TGTGCCAGCAGCGCAACTAGCAGTAACTACAATGAGCAGTTCTTC,CASSATSSNYNEQFF
many,TRBV20-1,TRBJ2-1,-,TGCAGTGCTAGAGAAGGGTTTGGGGAGCAGTTCTTC,CSAREGFGEQFF
-,TRBV20-1,TRBJ2-7,TRBD2,TGCAGTGCTAGTCCCCCTAGCGGGTGTCACGAGCAGTACTTC,CSASPPSGCHEQYF
many,TRBV30,TRBJ2-3,TRBD2,TGTGCCTGGAGTCGGGACTACAAGGATACGCAGTATTTT,CAWSRDYKDTQYF
many,TRBV3-1,TRBJ2-3,TRBD1,TGTGCCAGCAGACACCTAAACAGGGGGCGGCCAGATACGCAGTATTTT,CASRHLNRGRPDTQYF
few,TRBV15,TRBJ2-3,-,TGTGCCACCATGGCGGGAAGCACAGATACGCAGTATTTT,CATMAGSTDTQYF
few,TRBV12-3/TRBV12-4,TRBJ2-1,TRBD1,TGTGCCAGCAGCCTCACCATCGGACAGGCTGGTGTAAACAATGAGCAGTTCTTC,CASSLTIGQAGVNNEQFF
-,TRBV15,TRBJ1-3,-,TGTGCCACCAGCAGAGTGGGGGGAAACACCATATATTTT,CATSRVGGNTIYF
-,TRBV20-1,TRBJ1-4,-,TGCAGTGCGAGTCAGGGCCGGGGGAATGAAAAACTGTTTTTT,CSASQGRGNEKLFF
many,TRBV10-1,TRBJ2-7,TRBD1,TGCGCCAGCACCCGAACCCCTGGCACAGGGGAATCCTCCTACGAGCAGTACTTC,CASTRTPGTGESSYEQYF
-,TRBV28,TRBJ2-7,-,TGTGCCAGCAGCCCCAGGGCATTTTACGAGCAGTACTTC,CASSPRAFYEQYF
-,TRBV20-1,TRBJ2-1,TRBD1,TGCAGTGCTAGAGTCCCCGGGACAGGGGGAGAGCAGTTCTTC,CSARVPGTGGEQFF
once,TRBV6-1,TRBJ2-7,-,TGTGCCAGCAGTGAAACTTACAGTCCCTACAATGAGCAGTACTTC,CASSETYSPYNEQYF
many,TRBV29-1,TRBJ2-7,TRBD1,TGCAGCGTGGGGGGACAGGGGTTTTACGAGCAGTACTTC,CSVGGQGFYEQYF
many,TRBV10-3,TRBJ2-3,TRBD2,TGTGCCATCAGTCTTCTAGCGGGAAGCAGCACAGATACGCAGTATTTT,CAISLLAGSSTDTQYF
-,TRBV28,TRBJ2-1,TRBD2,TGTGCCAGCAGTTTATTACCACTAGCGGCTTCCTACAATGAGCAGTTCTTC,CASSLLPLAASYNEQFF
many,TRBV14,TRBJ1-1,-,TGTGCCAGCAGCCCCTTTAAGGGTGGCGTGAGTATTAACACTGAAGCTTTCTTT,CASSPFKGGVSINTEAFF
few,TRBV12-3/TRBV12-4,TRBJ2-1,-,TGTGCCAGCCAGCGGAGCTCCTACAATGAGCAGTTCTTC,CASQRSSYNEQFF
-,TRBV5-1,TRBJ2-1,TRBD2,TGCGCCAGCAGCTTGGCGTCTAGCGGGAGGGCCAAGACCCAGTTCTTC,CASSLASSGRAKTQFF
-,TRBV29-1,TRBJ1-1,-,TGCAGCGTTTTTGAGGAGCTAATGAACACTGAAGCTTTCTTT,CSVFEELMNTEAFF
many,TRBV20-1,TRBJ1-1,-,TGCAGTGCCACCCTTTCGGGGGTTCGAGGGGACACTGAAGCTTTCTTT,CSATLSGVRGDTEAFF
many,TRBV27,TRBJ2-5,-,TGTGCCAGCAGCCAAGGAGGTTCACCCCACGGACAGCGGCCCCGGGAGACCCAGTACTTC,CASSQGGSPHGQRPRETQYF
few,TRBV27,TRBJ2-7,-,TGTGCCAGCAGTTTCCGGCGGGGACCCTACGAGCAGTACTTC,CASSFRRGPYEQYF
many,TRBV3-1,TRBJ2-2,TRBD2,TGTGCCAGCGAGCGGGAGGGCCGAACCGGGGAGCTGTTTTTT,CASEREGRTGELFF
many,TRBV7-6,TRBJ2-7,TRBD1,TGTGCCAGCAGCTTGAACAGGGGGCGGGGGGAGCAGTACTTC,CASSLNRGRGEQYF
few,TRBV27,TRBJ1-1,-,TGTGCCAGCAGATTGCCCGGGAGTGGCAGTGAAGCTTTCTTT,CASRLPGSGSEAFF
-,TRBV3-1,TRBJ2-7,-,TGTGCCAGCAGCCAAGAGTTTCTCCCTCGGCAGTACTTC,CASSQEFLPRQYF
many,TRBV12-3/TRBV12-4,TRBJ1-3,-,TGTGCCAGCCGTAGCCAGGCGGTCTCCTCTGGAAACACCATATATTTT,CASRSQAVSSGNTIYF
many,TRBV6-1,TRBJ2-3,TRBD2,TGTGCCAGCAGACCCTTGGAGGAGGCGGGAGTGATAGATACGCAGTATTTT,CASRPLEEAGVIDTQYF
many,TRBV10-3,TRBJ2-5,TRBD2,TGTGCCTCGCACCCCGGGACTACTTCCCGTACCCAGTACTTC,CASHPGTTSRTQYF